The sequence of this T cell receptor beta chain was determined in a study of blood T cell repertoires in COVID-19. Across the study: Material from acute and convalescent COVID-19 was sourced from the United States, Italy and Spain. PBMCs, B-cell-depleted T cells, or T cells provided the cDNA or gDNA that made up the material.

After removal of 7 bases from V and 4 bases from J, the junction contained 6 bases not matched to a gene. The CDR3 runs 12 residues. The germline gives CDR1 SQVTM, CDR2 ANQGSEA. Per the original methods: Reference gene primers were amplified, and this amplification served to estimate nucleated cell counts. Libraries were prepared by immunoSEQ multiplex PCR; TCRdb keeps only in-frame clonotypes and omits some of them. V, J and clone size are taken as reported in that table, and D and trimming were inferred from the DNA itself. This table holds around 100,000 clones, about 86% found once. Specimen: peripheral blood. V usage is TRBV29-1 and J usage is TRBJ2-5; 7 bases align to TRBD1. The source is a man older than 75 with acute or convalescent COVID-19. The CDR3 loop reads CSAQGVSETQYF. CDR3 sequence (DNA): TGCAGCGCGCAGGGGGTATCAGAGACCCAGTACTTC.